These T cell receptor beta chains were read from a single sample in a study of blood T cell repertoires in COVID-19. The method was immunoSEQ multiplex PCR; TCRdb's version includes in-frame clones alone and lacks a portion of them. The table lists about 40,000 clones, 80% to 90% of them singletons. The specimen sequenced was peripheral blood. The receptor source for this set is a man aged 65 to 85 with active COVID-19. Both conserved end residues are trimmed from each CDR3.

v_gene,j_gene,len,CDR3aa
TRBV7-2,TRBJ2-2,12,ASGLGRNTGELF
TRBV3-1/TRBV3-2,TRBJ2-7,10,ASSHLQGEQY
TRBV5-1,TRBJ1-4,12,ASSPTVAGEKLF
TRBV4-1,TRBJ2-7,14,ASSQDEALKAYEQY
TRBV28,TRBJ2-2,14,ASSLTGVSVTGELF
TRBV10-1,TRBJ2-7,13,ASPGTGLDTYEQY
TRBV5-6,TRBJ1-6,13,ASSLTGQDLVTLH
TRBV5-8,TRBJ1-3,12,ASKTGYSGNTIY
TRBV6-5,TRBJ2-4,13,ASSTRQAGENIQY
TRBV4-3,TRBJ1-1,11,ASSQEPEAEAF
TRBV5-8,TRBJ2-5,14,ASSGGKGAFSETQY
TRBV9,TRBJ1-1,12,ASSVTDMNTEAF
TRBV3-1/TRBV3-2,TRBJ2-2,14,ASSLGLAGNTGELF
TRBV20-1,TRBJ1-2,13,SASGRGGSNYGYT
TRBV6-6,TRBJ2-7,11,ASSYVSRYEQY
TRBV7-9,TRBJ1-6,12,ASSSTGVFAPLH
TRBV6-5,TRBJ2-1,12,ASRPDRGRNEQF
TRBV28,TRBJ2-1,14,ASRPSGTGAPVRQF
TRBV4-2,TRBJ1-4,14,ASSQDSDSSNEKLF
TRBV7-6,TRBJ1-4,13,ASSSRTGIVEKLF
TRBV4-2,TRBJ2-4,18,ASSPPPGLAGGLAKNIQY
TRBV7-9,TRBJ2-1,14,ASSSPKGLADNEQF
TRBV7-2,TRBJ2-1,11,ASSLHGSNEQF
TRBV3-1/TRBV3-2,TRBJ2-1,15,ASSQDWGGGSYNEQF
TRBV6-5,TRBJ2-7,13,ASSYSSTSSYEQY
TRBV28,TRBJ1-5,11,ASSPGGFWPQH
TRBV24-1,TRBJ2-1,12,ATSRAGGSNEQF
TRBV5-1,TRBJ2-2,13,ASSLNSRNTGELF
TRBV7-2,TRBJ2-5,14,ASSATSGGPQETQY
TRBV5-1,TRBJ2-7,13,ASSLIGTGPIEQY
TRBV7-2,TRBJ1-1,12,ASSLDRGLTEAF
TRBV2,TRBJ2-1,11,ASSESRGGWRF
TRBV15,TRBJ1-2,11,ATSNSRLNGYT
TRBV18,TRBJ2-3,12,ASSPPGSTDTQY
TRBV23-1,TRBJ2-7,11,ASSLRQTYEQY
TRBV7-6,TRBJ1-2,13,ASSLAPDSGFGYT
TRBV4-3,TRBJ2-5,13,ASSQVGTGGETQY
TRBV5-1,TRBJ1-3,14,ASSRTGGSRGNTIY
TRBV5-1,TRBJ1-2,15,ASSFGGQGKANYGYT
TRBV3-1/TRBV3-2,TRBJ2-7,13,ASSQDLWESYEQY
TRBV10-3,TRBJ2-3,13,AISDTVPSTDTQY
TRBV19,TRBJ1-1,12,ASSMGSRDTEAF
TRBV6-6,TRBJ1-2,14,ASRPRDRGVGYGYT
TRBV7-9,TRBJ1-1,14,ASGGQGTEMNTEAF
TRBV7-2,TRBJ1-1,13,ASSLGPGENTEAF
TRBV6-2/TRBV6-3,TRBJ2-7,11,ASSGQTSYEQY
TRBV6-6,TRBJ2-5,14,ASVPRGLVGKETQY
TRBV5-1,TRBJ2-1,12,ASSITGVYNEQF
TRBV9,TRBJ1-5,18,ASKLHSTGWKKICNQPQH
TRBV5-1,TRBJ2-7,11,ASSQGDNYEQY
TRBV6-2/TRBV6-3,TRBJ2-2,14,ASSYRPSTSTGELF
TRBV7-3,TRBJ1-1,11,ASSSGGPTEAF
TRBV7-2,TRBJ1-6,15,ASSTPSGSPYNSPLH
TRBV7-3,TRBJ1-1,11,ASSFTGDTEAF
TRBV19,TRBJ1-4,13,ASSPGQGGAEKLF
TRBV5-4,TRBJ2-1,16,ASSLGLRLMSSYNEQF
TRBV5-6,TRBJ1-5,13,ASSLAGQSNQPQH
TRBV5-1,TRBJ1-2,13,ASSPLGQLNYGYT
TRBV27,TRBJ1-6,14,ASSLRRQGANSPLH